The table lists the clone carrying this T cell receptor beta chain with many counts. Its antigen is unknown. Germline V lookup: CDR1 MNHNS, CDR2 SASEGT. J lost 2 bases, V lost 7 bases, and 13 bases had no gene match. The length of the CDR3 is 16 residues. Lactation, pregnancy, other autoimmune disease or uncontrolled infection led to exclusion of patients. It was RNA transcripts that yielded the amplified TCR beta CDR3 regions. Researchers ran a first-round RT-PCR on the TCR CDR3 using the HTBI primer set. TCRdb called the multiplex PCR reads again in MiXCR, with one record for every CDR3 protein. The sample lists 300,000 to 500,000 distinct CDR3 sequences; approximately 15% were seen once. This entry comes from a study of T cells in Graves' hyperthyroidism and ophthalmopathy. Broader study findings: Most clonotypes expanded in the thyroid (above 0.001) were also present in blood.

Sequenced input: blood. The receptor's source is a woman aged 25 to 45 with Graves' hyperthyroidism. The J gene is TRBJ2-7, the V gene TRBV6-1; 8 positions match TRBD2. For the CDR3, the DNA is TGTGCCAGCATCAAGTCGGGGAGCGGGGGAACCTACGAGCAGTACTTC. It translates to CASIKSGSGGTYEQYF.